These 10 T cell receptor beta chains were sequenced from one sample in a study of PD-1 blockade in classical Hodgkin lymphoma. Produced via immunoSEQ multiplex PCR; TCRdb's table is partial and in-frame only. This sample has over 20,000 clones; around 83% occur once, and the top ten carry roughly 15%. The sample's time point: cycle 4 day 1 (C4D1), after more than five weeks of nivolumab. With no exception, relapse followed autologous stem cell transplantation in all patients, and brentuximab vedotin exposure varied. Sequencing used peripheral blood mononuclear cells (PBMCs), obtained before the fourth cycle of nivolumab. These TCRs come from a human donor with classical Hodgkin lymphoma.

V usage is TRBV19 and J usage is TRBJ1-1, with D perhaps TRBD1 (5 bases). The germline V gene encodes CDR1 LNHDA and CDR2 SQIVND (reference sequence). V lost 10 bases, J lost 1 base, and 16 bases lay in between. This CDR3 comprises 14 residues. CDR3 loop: CATTEGWGNTEAFF. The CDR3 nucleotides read TGTGCCACCACTGAGGGGTGGGGGAACACTGAAGCTTTCTTT.

CDR3 amino acids: CASSLLGFSNTGELFF. In DNA form, the CDR3 reads TGTGCCAGCAGTTTATTGGGGTTTTCGAACACCGGGGAGCTGTTTTTT. This chain joins TRBV27 and TRBJ2-2; D is undetermined. Per germline, CDR1 MNHEY and CDR2 SMNVEV (reference sequence). This CDR3 has 16 residues. Trimming took 1 base from V and 0 from J, leaving 9 bases between them.

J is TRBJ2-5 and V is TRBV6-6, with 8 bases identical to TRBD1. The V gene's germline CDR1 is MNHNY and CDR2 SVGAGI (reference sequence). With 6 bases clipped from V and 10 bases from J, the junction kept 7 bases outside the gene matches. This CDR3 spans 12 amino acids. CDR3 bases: TGTGCCAGCAGCAACGACAGGGGCAGCCAGTACTTC. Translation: CASSNDRGSQYF.

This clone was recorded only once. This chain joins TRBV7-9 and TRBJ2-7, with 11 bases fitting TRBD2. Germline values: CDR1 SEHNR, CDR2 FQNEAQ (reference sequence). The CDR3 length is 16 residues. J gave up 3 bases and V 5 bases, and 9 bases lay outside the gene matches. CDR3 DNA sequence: TGTGCCAGCAGCCTTTTTCGACTAGCGGGAAACTACGAGCAGTACTTC. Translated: CASSLFRLAGNYEQYF.

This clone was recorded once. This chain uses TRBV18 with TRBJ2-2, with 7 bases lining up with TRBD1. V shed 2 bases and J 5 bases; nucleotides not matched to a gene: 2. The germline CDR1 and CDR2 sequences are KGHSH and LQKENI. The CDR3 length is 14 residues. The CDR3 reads CASSPRQGTGELFF. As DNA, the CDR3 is TGTGCCAGCTCACCAAGACAGGGAACCGGGGAGCTGTTTTTT. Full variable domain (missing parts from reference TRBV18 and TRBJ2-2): NAGVMQNPRHLVRRRGQEARLRCSPMKGHSHVYWYRQLPEEGLKFMVYLQKENIIDESGMPKERFSAEFPKEGPSILRIQQVVRGDSAAYFCASSPRQGTGELFFGEGSRLTVL.

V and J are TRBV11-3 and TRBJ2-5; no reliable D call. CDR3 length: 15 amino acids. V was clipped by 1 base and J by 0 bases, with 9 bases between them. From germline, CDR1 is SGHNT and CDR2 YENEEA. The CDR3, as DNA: TGTGCCAGCAGCTTAGGCAGCCCGTACCAAGAGACCCAGTACTTC. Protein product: CASSLGSPYQETQYF.

Written as DNA, the CDR3 is TGCGCCAGCAGCCAAGATCCGGGACAGGCCACGAACACTGAAGCTTTCTTT. Translating gives CASSQDPGQATNTEAFF. The J gene is TRBJ1-1, the V gene TRBV4-3, with 8 bases that match TRBD1. V shed 0 bases and J 1 base; nucleotides not matched to a gene: 7. The CDR3 is made up of 17 amino acids. Germline loops: CDR1 LGHNA, CDR2 YSLEER.

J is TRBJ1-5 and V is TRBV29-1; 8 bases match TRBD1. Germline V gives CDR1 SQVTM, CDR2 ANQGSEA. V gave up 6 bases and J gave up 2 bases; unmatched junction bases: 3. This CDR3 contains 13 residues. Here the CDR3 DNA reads TGCAGCGTCCCGGGACAGGGCAATCAGCCCCAGCATTTT. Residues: CSVPGQGNQPQHF.

The CDR3 DNA reads as TGCGCCAGCAGCTTGAGGTGGGGGCAGGTAGGAGCGGGACGCGAGCAGTACTTC. Translation gives CASSLRWGQVGAGREQYF. V gene TRBV5-1 combines with J gene TRBJ2-7, with TRBD2 as a possible D gene (7 bases). Germline V gene data show CDR1 as SGHRS and CDR2 as YFSETQ. The CDR3 loop spans 18 amino acids. The ends were cut back, 1 base at V and 6 bases at J, with 26 bases in the middle.

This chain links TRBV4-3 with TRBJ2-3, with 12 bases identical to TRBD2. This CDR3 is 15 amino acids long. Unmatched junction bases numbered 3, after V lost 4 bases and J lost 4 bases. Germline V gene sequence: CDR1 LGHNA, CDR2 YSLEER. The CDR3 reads CASSRTSGDPDTQYF. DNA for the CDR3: TGCGCCAGCAGCCGGACTAGCGGGGATCCAGATACGCAGTATTTT.